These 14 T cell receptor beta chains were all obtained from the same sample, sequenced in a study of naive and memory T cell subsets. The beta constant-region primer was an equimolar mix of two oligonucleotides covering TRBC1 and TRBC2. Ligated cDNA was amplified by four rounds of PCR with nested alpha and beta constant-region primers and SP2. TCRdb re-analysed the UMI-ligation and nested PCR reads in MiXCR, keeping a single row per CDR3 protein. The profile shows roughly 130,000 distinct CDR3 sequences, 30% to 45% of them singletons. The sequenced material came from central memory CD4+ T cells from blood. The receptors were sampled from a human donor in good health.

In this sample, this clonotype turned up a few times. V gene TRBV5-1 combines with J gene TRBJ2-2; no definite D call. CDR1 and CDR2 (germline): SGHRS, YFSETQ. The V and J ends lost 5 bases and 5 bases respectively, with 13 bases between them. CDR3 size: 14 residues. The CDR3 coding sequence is TGCGCCAGCAGAAAAGCACTGGGGACCGGGGAGCTGTTTTTT. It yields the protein CASRKALGTGELFF. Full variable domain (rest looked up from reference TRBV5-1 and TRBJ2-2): KAGVTQTPRYLIKTRGQQVTLSCSPISGHRSVSWYQQTPGQGLQFLFEYFSETQRNKGNFPGRFSGRQFSNSRSEMNVSTLELGDSALYLCASRKALGTGELFFGEGSRLTVL.

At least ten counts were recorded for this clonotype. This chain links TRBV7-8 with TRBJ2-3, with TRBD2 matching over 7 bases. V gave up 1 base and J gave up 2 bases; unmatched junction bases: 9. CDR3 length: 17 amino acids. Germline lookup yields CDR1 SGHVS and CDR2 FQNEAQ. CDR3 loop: CASSLGWTSPITDTQYF. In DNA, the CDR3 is TGTGCCAGCAGCTTAGGTTGGACTAGTCCGATCACAGATACGCAGTATTTT.

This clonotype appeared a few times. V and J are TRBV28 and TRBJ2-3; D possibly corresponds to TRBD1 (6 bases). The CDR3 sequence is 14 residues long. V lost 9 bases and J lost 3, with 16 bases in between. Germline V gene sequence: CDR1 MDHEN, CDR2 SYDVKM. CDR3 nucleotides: TGTGCCAGTAAGGGGGAGAGGGATACAGATACGCAGTATTTT. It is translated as CASKGERDTDTQYF.

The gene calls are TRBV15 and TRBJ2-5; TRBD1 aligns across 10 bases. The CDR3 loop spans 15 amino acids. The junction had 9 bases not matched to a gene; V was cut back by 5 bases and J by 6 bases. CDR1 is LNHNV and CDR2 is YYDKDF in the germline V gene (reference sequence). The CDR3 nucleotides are TGTGCCACCAGCGCCGACAGGGGGCGGTTAAAGACCCAGTACTTC. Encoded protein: CATSADRGRLKTQYF.

DNA of the CDR3: TGTGCCAGCAGTTTGAACATCGGGCGCTATGGCTACACCTTC. This sequence encodes CASSLNIGRYGYTF. This chain joins TRBV12-3 or TRBV12-4 and TRBJ1-2, with no clear D. Trimming removed 3 bases at V and 4 bases at J, with 12 bases between. This CDR3 contains 14 residues.

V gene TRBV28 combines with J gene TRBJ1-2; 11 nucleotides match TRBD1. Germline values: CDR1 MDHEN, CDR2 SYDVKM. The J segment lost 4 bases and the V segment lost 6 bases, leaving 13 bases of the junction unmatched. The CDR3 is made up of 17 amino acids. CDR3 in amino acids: CASRRTPGQGVPYGYTF. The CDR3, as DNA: TGTGCCAGCAGGCGTACTCCGGGACAGGGGGTTCCCTATGGCTACACCTTC.

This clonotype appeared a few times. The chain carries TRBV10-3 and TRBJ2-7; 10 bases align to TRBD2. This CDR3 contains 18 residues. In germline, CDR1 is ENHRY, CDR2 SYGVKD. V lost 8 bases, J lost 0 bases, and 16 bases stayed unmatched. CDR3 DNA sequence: TGTGCCATCGGTGGACAGGGAAGGACTAGCGGTGTCTCCTACGAGCAGTACTTC. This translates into CAIGGQGRTSGVSYEQYF.

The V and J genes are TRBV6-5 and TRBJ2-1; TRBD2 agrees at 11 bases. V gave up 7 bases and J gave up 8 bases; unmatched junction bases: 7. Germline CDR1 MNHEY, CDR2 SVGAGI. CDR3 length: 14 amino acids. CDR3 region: CASNSGLAAYEQFF. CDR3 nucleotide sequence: TGTGCCAGCAACTCGGGACTAGCGGCGTATGAGCAGTTCTTC.

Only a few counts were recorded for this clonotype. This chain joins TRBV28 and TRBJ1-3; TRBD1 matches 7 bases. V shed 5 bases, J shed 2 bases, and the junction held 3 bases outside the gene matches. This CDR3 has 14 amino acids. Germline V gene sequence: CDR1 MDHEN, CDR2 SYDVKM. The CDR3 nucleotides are TGTGCCAGCAGTGTAGGGACAGCTGGAAACACCATATATTTT. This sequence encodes CASSVGTAGNTIYF.

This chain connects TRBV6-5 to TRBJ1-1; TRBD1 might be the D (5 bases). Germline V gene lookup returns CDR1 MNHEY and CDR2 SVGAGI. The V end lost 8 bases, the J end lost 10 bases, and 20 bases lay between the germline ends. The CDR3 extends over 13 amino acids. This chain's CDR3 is CASGTDPPTGAFF. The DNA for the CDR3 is TGTGCCAGCGGGACTGATCCTCCCACGGGAGCTTTCTTT.

The CDR3 bases are TGTGCCAACCCTAGCGGGAGGCTTGAGACCCAGTACTTC. Amino acid sequence: CANPSGRLETQYF. The chain combines TRBV24-1 with TRBJ2-5; 11 bases align to TRBD2. The CDR3 is 13 residues long. The germline V gene encodes CDR1 KGHDR and CDR2 SFDVKD. The V and J ends lost 11 bases and 5 bases, in that order; junction bases with no gene match: 6.

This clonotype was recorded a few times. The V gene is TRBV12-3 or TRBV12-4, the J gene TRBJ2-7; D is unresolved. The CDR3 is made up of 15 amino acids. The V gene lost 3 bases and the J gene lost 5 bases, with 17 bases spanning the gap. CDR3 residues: CASSFLTGFRNEQYF. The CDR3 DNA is TGTGCCAGCAGTTTTCTTACCGGGTTTCGGAACGAGCAGTACTTC.

CDR3 DNA sequence: TGTGCCAGCAACGCCACGGCGTGCAATCAGCCCCAGCATTTT. This gives the protein CASNATACNQPQHF. The V and J genes are TRBV12-1 and TRBJ1-5. TRBV12-1 has pseudogene status. The CDR3 sequence is 14 residues long.

The CDR3 region is CAWTPVGQGNTIYF. Here the CDR3 DNA reads TGTGCCTGGACCCCCGTGGGACAGGGAAACACCATATATTTT. V and J are TRBV30 and TRBJ1-3; TRBD1 agrees at 7 bases. CDR1 is GTSNPN and CDR2 is SVGIG in the germline V gene (reference sequence). V shed 4 bases, J shed 4 bases, and the junction held 7 bases outside the gene matches. The CDR3 covers 14 residues.